The sequence of this T cell receptor (beta chain) was determined in a study of blood T cells in healthy people across ages. J was trimmed by 0 bases and V by 0 bases; bases with no gene match: 6. The CDR3 runs to 17 residues. Germline loops: CDR1 MGHRA, CDR2 YSYEKL. Sample-barcoded 5' priming and a J-beta primer mix drove a second PCR of about 6 to 12 cycles. TCRdb recomputed calls from the 5' RACE reads with MiXCR, one row per CDR3 protein. The repertoire includes roughly 1.4 million distinct CDR3 sequences, 59% of them detected once, and about 6.3% sits in the top ten. On this clonotype: Its antigen remains unidentified.

Researchers isolated at least 7 million PBMCs per sample. The study, taken as a whole, reports: Unsorted PBMC input precluded a conclusive naive versus antigen-experienced comparison.

Material for sequencing was blood. V usage is TRBV4-1 and J usage is TRBJ2-5; 8 nucleotides line up with TRBD2. This sequence originates from a man aged 18 to 30 in good health. CDR3 protein: CASSQDRPGGYQETQYF. For the CDR3, the DNA is TGCGCCAGCAGCCAAGATCGACCGGGGGGGTACCAAGAGACCCAGTACTTC.